The 30 T cell receptor beta chains below come from one sample, sequenced in a study of post-analysis software for immune sequencing data. Findings and limits, study-wide: Comparison of patients with controls showed five TRBV segments more frequent in patients, TRBV5-6, TRBV5-1 and TRBV20-1 among them.

Antigens of these TCRs are unknown. Carried by the TCR beta cDNA libraries were unique molecular identifiers. TCRdb reprocessed the PCR reads with MiXCR, giving one entry per CDR3 protein. The repertoire holds a few hundred thousand distinct CDR3 sequences, with 35% to 40% as singletons. The sequenced sample consisted of blood. The source of these receptors is a girl aged 10 to 17 with multiple sclerosis.

The chain joins TRBV28 to TRBJ1-5, with TRBD1 identical over 9 bases. J was trimmed by 1 base and V by 1 base; bases with no gene match: 11. Germline V gives CDR1 MDHEN, CDR2 SYDVKM. The CDR3 covers 19 residues. The CDR3 sequence: CASSLFAGTGKESNQPQHF. The CDR3 DNA reads as TGTGCCAGCAGTTTATTCGCGGGGACAGGGAAGGAGAGCAATCAGCCCCAGCATTTT.

This clonotype appeared many times. The chain uses TRBV9 and TRBJ1-1; the D is unclear. The CDR3 contains 15 residues. The ends were cut back, 0 bases at V and 4 bases at J, with 13 bases in the middle. Germline CDR1 is SGDLS and CDR2 is YYNGEE. The chain's CDR3 is CASSVEDQSSTEAFF. The DNA of the CDR3 is TGTGCCAGCAGCGTAGAGGACCAAAGTAGCACTGAAGCTTTCTTT.

This clonotype has a handful of counts. V usage is TRBV29-1 and J usage is TRBJ1-2; the D gene is possibly TRBD1 (5 bases). Trimming pared 4 bases from V and 10 bases from J, leaving 16 bases between. The CDR3 extends over 12 amino acids. Germline CDR1 is SQVTM and CDR2 is ANQGSEA. The CDR3 is CSVGRVQESYTF. In DNA form, the CDR3 reads TGCAGCGTTGGGCGTGTACAGGAATCCTACACCTTC. Full variable domain (rest looked up from reference TRBV29-1 and TRBJ1-2): SAVISQKPSRDICQRGTSLTIQCQVDSQVTMMFWYRQQPGQSLTLIATANQGSEATYESGFVIDKFPISRPNLTFSTLTVSNMSPEDSSIYLCSVGRVQESYTFGSGTRLTVV.

This clonotype has ten or more counts. The gene calls are TRBV28 and TRBJ2-7; D might be TRBD1 or TRBD2, each matching 5 bases. The length of the CDR3 is 14 residues. Germline values: CDR1 MDHEN, CDR2 SYDVKM. The ends were cut back, 4 bases at V and 6 bases at J, with 16 bases in the middle. The CDR3 coding sequence is TGTGCCAGCAGTTCCACGGGACCGTTTCCCGAGCAGTACTTC. Translation: CASSSTGPFPEQYF.

Many counts were recorded for this clonotype. This chain connects TRBV15 to TRBJ2-3; D tentatively reads TRBD1 or TRBD2 (5 bases each). CDR3 length: 13 amino acids. Looked up from germline, CDR1 is LNHNV and CDR2 is YYDKDF (reference sequence). Trimming took 8 bases from V and 2 from J, leaving 11 bases between them. The CDR3 is CATRRDLTDTQYF. CDR3 bases: TGTGCCACCCGAAGGGACCTCACAGATACGCAGTATTTT.

Ten or more counts support this clonotype. The chain couples TRBV5-1 to TRBJ2-5; D is undetermined. CDR1 and CDR2 (germline): SGHRS, YFSETQ. V was cut by 4 bases and J by 5 bases, with 9 bases left in between. This CDR3 region has 12 residues. The CDR3 DNA is TGCGCCAGCAGCCTCCCGAAGGAGACCCAGTACTTC. Protein: CASSLPKETQYF.

V is TRBV5-1 and J is TRBJ2-5, with D possibly TRBD2 on 6 matching bases. Germline V gene sequence: CDR1 SGHRS, CDR2 YFSETQ. V was shortened by 0 bases and J by 5 bases, with 14 bases between the two germline ends. This CDR3 is 15 amino acids long. The CDR3 loop is CASSLAAGSGETQYF. CDR3 DNA: TGCGCCAGCAGCTTGGCCGCAGGGAGCGGGGAGACCCAGTACTTC.

Concerning this clonotype: A read error may explain this, as a much larger clone is one base away. The chain uses TRBV15 and TRBJ1-4; 7 bases line up with TRBD1. The CDR3 is 15 residues long. The junction had 4 bases not matched to a gene; V was cut back by 2 bases and J by 4 bases. The V gene's germline CDR1 is LNHNV and CDR2 YYDKDF (reference sequence). In DNA, the CDR3 is TGTGCCACCAGCAGAAGCGGGACAGTTAATGAAAAACTGTTTTTT. It yields the protein CATSRSGTVNEKLFF.

The chain carries TRBV12-5 and TRBJ2-1; TRBD2 matches at 9 bases. The CDR3 has 15 amino acids. Germline V lookup: CDR1 LGHNT, CDR2 FRNRAP. With 5 bases clipped from V and 3 bases from J, the junction kept 5 bases outside the gene matches. The CDR3, as DNA: TGTGCTAGTGGTGAGGGACTAGCCAACTACAATGAGCAGTTCTTC. Amino acids: CASGEGLANYNEQFF.

This clonotype was observed a handful of times. V is TRBV3-1 and J is TRBJ1-5, with D unresolved. V lost 4 bases, J lost 7 bases, and 14 bases lay in between. The CDR3 contains 14 residues. Germline loops: CDR1 LGHDT, CDR2 YNNKEL (reference sequence). The CDR3 coding sequence is TGTGCCAGCAGCCCCCGAATGGAAGGCCAGCCCCAGCATTTT. Translating gives CASSPRMEGQPQHF. The full variable domain, rest sourced from reference TRBV3-1 and TRBJ1-5, is DTAVSQTPKYLVTQMGNDKSIKCEQNLGHDTMYWYKQDSKKFLKIMFSYNNKELIINETVPNRFSPKSPDKAHLNLHINSLELGDSAVYFCASSPRMEGQPQHFGDGTRLSIL.

This clonotype was observed at least ten times. This chain links TRBV7-9 with TRBJ2-5, with 7 bases aligning to TRBD1. Germline values: CDR1 SEHNR, CDR2 FQNEAQ (reference sequence). The V and J ends lost 4 bases and 4 bases, in that order; junction bases with no gene match: 6. This CDR3 is built from 14 residues. In DNA form, the CDR3 reads TGTGCCAGCAGCTGGGACAGCCTCGGAGAGACCCAGTACTTC. It codes for CASSWDSLGETQYF.

This clonotype was detected ten times or more. The V and J genes are TRBV20-1 and TRBJ2-3; 7 bases are shared with TRBD2. V lost 0 bases, J lost 0 bases, and 6 bases stayed unmatched. Germline-derived CDR1 and CDR2 are DFQATT and SNEGSKA (reference sequence). CDR3 length: 16 residues. The CDR3 is CSARDNLAASTDTQYF. The CDR3 nucleotides are TGCAGTGCTAGAGATAACCTAGCGGCTAGCACAGATACGCAGTATTTT.

This chain connects TRBV20-1 to TRBJ2-7, with 9 bases lining up with TRBD2. The J call may be in error: the DNA end matches TRBJ2-5 better. This CDR3 is 12 amino acids long. Germline V gene sequence: CDR1 DFQATT, CDR2 SNEGSKA (reference sequence). In DNA form, the CDR3 reads TGCAGTGCTGTAGCGGGGGCGGGGACCCAGTACTTC. Protein sequence: CSAVAGAGTQYF.

This clonotype showed up many times. The gene calls are TRBV4-1 and TRBJ1-2; tentatively, D is TRBD1 (5 bases). Trimming took off 0 bases at V and 8 bases at J, with 13 bases between the two ends. This CDR3 is built from 14 residues. Germline loops: CDR1 MGHRA, CDR2 YSYEKL. The CDR3 protein is CASSQDPGMVGYTF. CDR3 nucleotide sequence: TGCGCCAGCAGCCAAGATCCAGGGATGGTAGGCTACACCTTC.

This clonotype was recorded a few times. The rearrangement links TRBV11-2 to TRBJ2-2; tentative D call: TRBD1 (6 bases). The CDR3 contains 13 residues. The V gene lost 5 bases and the J gene lost 7 bases, with 11 bases spanning the gap. CDR1 is SGHAT and CDR2 is FQNNGV in the germline V gene. CDR3 bases: TGTGCCAGCAGCCCAGGGGTAGGCGGGGAGCTGTTTTTT. This codes for CASSPGVGGELFF.

On this clonotype itself: Possible read error: a much larger clone is one base away. The V and J genes are TRBV4-1 and TRBJ2-3; TRBD2 agrees at 11 bases. After removal of 3 bases from V and 4 bases from J, the junction contained 12 bases not matched to a gene. The CDR3 sequence is 18 residues long. Germline assignment: CDR1 MGHRA and CDR2 YSYEKL. The CDR3 sequence is CASSHSPGLAALADTQYF. For the CDR3, the DNA is TGCGCCAGCAGCCATTCCCCGGGACTAGCGGCCCTCGCAGATACGCAGTATTTT.

This clonotype was picked up many times. The chain employs TRBV12-3 or TRBV12-4 and TRBJ1-2; D unresolved. V was pared by 8 bases and J by 5 bases, with 12 bases between. The CDR3 runs 12 residues. The CDR3 region has the DNA TGTGCCAGCCGGAGGGCCTTGTATGGCTACACCTTC. Its protein product is CASRRALYGYTF.

The chain carries TRBV6-1 and TRBJ2-3; TRBD1 might be the D (7 bases). Per germline, CDR1 MNHNS and CDR2 SASEGT. The CDR3 is made up of 15 amino acids. V lost 5 bases and J 4 bases, leaving 16 bases between the germline ends. Here the CDR3 DNA reads TGTGCCAGCAGTTCAACAGGGGAGGCCTCAGATACGCAGTATTTT. Its protein is CASSSTGEASDTQYF.

This clonotype was counted many times. The genes are TRBV29-1 and TRBJ2-1, with 9 bases lining up with TRBD2. V was pared by 7 bases and J by 0 bases, with 4 bases of the junction left unmatched. Looked up from germline, CDR1 is SQVTM and CDR2 is ANQGSEA. CDR3 length: 14 residues. The CDR3, as DNA: TGCAGCGGGCGGGGGGGAAGCTCCTACAATGAGCAGTTCTTC. Its protein product is CSGRGGSSYNEQFF.

As regards this clonotype: A much larger clone sits a single nucleotide away, making a read error possible. V and J are TRBV7-2 and TRBJ2-5; D possibly corresponds to TRBD2 (6 bases). V dropped 5 bases and J dropped 11 bases, with 18 bases sitting between them. Per the germline V gene, CDR1 is SGHTA and CDR2 is FQGNSA. The CDR3 is 13 amino acids. This chain's CDR3 is CASSTQAGREQYF. CDR3 nucleotides: TGTGCCAGCAGCACCCAGGCGGGACGGGAGCAGTACTTC.

The chain uses TRBV20-1 and TRBJ1-6; the D is unclear. V was clipped by 3 bases and J by 6 bases, with 6 bases between them. CDR3 length: 12 amino acids. Germline V lookup: CDR1 DFQATT, CDR2 SNEGSKA (reference sequence). The DNA of the CDR3 is TGCAGTGCTAGCCAAACTAATTCACCCCTCCACTTT. It yields the protein CSASQTNSPLHF.

Concerning this clonotype: The junction departs from the called germline gene at one end, perhaps through a read error. The rearrangement joins TRBV7-2 to TRBJ2-5; D is undetermined. Germline loops: CDR1 SGHTA, CDR2 FQGNSA. The CDR3 contains 11 residues. CDR3 sequence: CASSLFETRFF. CDR3 DNA sequence: TGTGCCAGCAGCTTATTTGAGACCCGGTTCTTC.

On this clonotype: The junction does not match germline at one end; this may be a read error. The V and J genes are TRBV12-3 or TRBV12-4 and TRBJ2-5; 10 bases align to TRBD2. The CDR3 length is 13 residues. For the CDR3, the DNA is TGTACCAGCAGATTAGCGGGAGGAGAGACCCAGTACTTC. This translates into CTSRLAGGETQYF.

This chain connects TRBV5-1 to TRBJ2-7, with D unclear. V was clipped by 4 bases and J by 3 bases, with 20 bases between them. From germline, CDR1 is SGHRS and CDR2 YFSETQ. The CDR3 extends over 16 amino acids. CDR3: CASSRKDQRWDYEQYF. The CDR3 nucleotides are TGCGCCAGCAGCCGGAAGGATCAAAGGTGGGACTACGAGCAGTACTTC.

V usage is TRBV29-1 and J usage is TRBJ2-7, with D possibly being TRBD1 (5 bases). The J call may be faulty, since TRBJ2-5 better matches the DNA end. CDR3 length: 12 residues. Germline lookup yields CDR1 SQVTM and CDR2 ANQGSEA. In DNA, the CDR3 is TGCAGCGCCCTAGAGACAGAAGAGACCCAGTACTTC. Protein product: CSALETEETQYF.

The table lists this clonotype with many counts. The chain is built from TRBV4-1 and TRBJ2-1; 11 bases line up with TRBD2. Germline CDR1 reads MGHRA; CDR2 reads YSYEKL. Germline trimming cut 0 bases from V and 4 bases from J; bases unmatched to any gene: 5. This CDR3 is built from 17 residues. CDR3: CASSQDRLAGRYNEQFF. The CDR3 region has the DNA TGCGCCAGCAGCCAAGATCGACTAGCGGGACGTTACAATGAGCAGTTCTTC.

As for this clonotype: This may be a read error, as it is one base from a much larger clone. The chain couples TRBV18 to TRBJ1-1, with 7 nucleotides matching TRBD1. Losses at the gene ends were 7 bases for V and 0 bases for J; bases not matched to a gene: 11. Germline-derived CDR1 and CDR2 are KGHSH and LQKENI. The CDR3 has 16 amino acids. Here the CDR3 DNA reads TGTGCCAGCTTACCCCCGGGACAGCTGATGAACACTGAAGCTTTCTTT. It codes for CASLPPGQLMNTEAFF.

The chain carries TRBV7-8 and TRBJ1-4, with D perhaps TRBD1 (5 bases). From germline, CDR1 is SGHVS and CDR2 FQNEAQ. The CDR3 spans 18 residues. Trimming took 2 bases from V and 0 from J, leaving 16 bases between them. This CDR3 reads CASSLRVTAEATNEKLFF. As DNA, the CDR3 is TGTGCCAGCAGCTTACGGGTGACAGCCGAGGCAACTAATGAAAAACTGTTTTTT.

This clonotype was picked up many times. The chain joins TRBV15 to TRBJ2-1, with TRBD1 matching 8 bases. The CDR3 has 16 residues. Per germline, CDR1 LNHNV and CDR2 YYDKDF (reference sequence). Trimming took 0 bases from V and 3 from J; bases not matched to a gene: 4. The CDR3 protein is CATSRDDRGGYNEQFF. CDR3 DNA: TGTGCCACCAGCAGAGACGACAGGGGAGGCTACAATGAGCAGTTCTTC.

Notes on this clonotype: This may arise from a read error, as a much more abundant clone is one base away. V is TRBV24-1 and J is TRBJ2-1, with D unresolved. The CDR3 totals 16 residues. The V gene's germline CDR1 is KGHDR and CDR2 SFDVKD. V dropped 5 bases and J dropped 5 bases, with 18 bases sitting between them. The CDR3 region has the DNA TGTGCCACCAGTGGACGGACCGGAAGGTTAAACAATGAGCAGTTCTTC. Its translation: CATSGRTGRLNNEQFF.